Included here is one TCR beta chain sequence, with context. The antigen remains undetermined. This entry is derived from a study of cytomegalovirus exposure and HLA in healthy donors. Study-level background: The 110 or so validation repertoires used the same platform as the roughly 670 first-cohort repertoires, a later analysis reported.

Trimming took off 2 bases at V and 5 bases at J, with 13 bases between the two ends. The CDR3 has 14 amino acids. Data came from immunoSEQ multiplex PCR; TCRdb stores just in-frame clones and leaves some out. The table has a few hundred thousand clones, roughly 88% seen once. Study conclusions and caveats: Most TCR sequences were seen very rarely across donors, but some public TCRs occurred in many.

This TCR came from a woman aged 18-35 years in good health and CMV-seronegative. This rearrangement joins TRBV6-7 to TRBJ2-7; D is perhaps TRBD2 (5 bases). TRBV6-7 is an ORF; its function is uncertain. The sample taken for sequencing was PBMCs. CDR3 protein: CASSYGGRVNEQYF. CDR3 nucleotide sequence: TGTGCCAGCAGTTACGGTGGGAGAGTCAACGAGCAGTACTTC.